One sample yielded the 9 T cell receptor beta chains listed below, sequenced in a study of cytomegalovirus exposure and HLA in healthy donors. Assay used: immunoSEQ multiplex PCR; TCRdb lists only in-frame clones, some missing. The table lists some 140,000 clones, 84% of them singletons, with 1.4% in the top ten. Sequenced input: PBMCs. The origin of the receptors is a woman in her 30s in good health and CMV-seronegative.

CDR3 in DNA: TGTGCCAGCAGCTTGGCCCGACGGGTTGGGGAGCAGTACTTC. The encoded protein is CASSLARRVGEQYF. The rearrangement uses TRBV5-4 and TRBJ2-7; D unresolved. This CDR3 comprises 14 residues. Per germline, CDR1 SGHNT and CDR2 YYREEE (reference sequence). V shed 0 bases and J shed 7 bases, with 14 bases lying between them.

The V and J genes are TRBV4-2 and TRBJ2-1; a weak D match, TRBD2 (6 bases). The CDR3 consists of 15 residues. Germline CDR1 is LGHNA and CDR2 is YNFKEQ. The germline V and J ends were trimmed by 0 bases and 6 bases, with 12 bases remaining between them. CDR3 region: CASSQERGAFNEQFF. CDR3 bases: TGTGCCAGCAGCCAAGAGCGGGGAGCATTCAATGAGCAGTTCTTC.

CDR3 nucleotide sequence: TGTGCCAGCAGTGTTGACAGGGGCCAGACCCAGTACTTC. The encoded protein is CASSVDRGQTQYF. The chain joins TRBV2 to TRBJ2-5, with 8 bases that match TRBD1. The V and J ends lost 4 bases and 6 bases, in that order; junction bases with no gene match: 4. CDR1 and CDR2 from the germline V gene are SNHLY and FYNNEI. CDR3 length: 13 amino acids. Using reference TRBV2 and TRBJ2-5 for the parts outside the CDR3, the full variable domain is EPEVTQTPSHQVTQMGQEVILRCVPISNHLYFYWYRQILGQKVEFLVSFYNNEISEKSEIFDDQFSVERPDGSNFTLKIRSTKLEDSAMYFCASSVDRGQTQYFGPGTRLLVL.

The chain has TRBV7-9 and TRBJ2-5; 12 bases agree with TRBD2. The germline CDR1 and CDR2 sequences are SEHNR and FQNEAQ (reference sequence). V shed 1 base and J 10 bases; nucleotides not matched to a gene: 7. This CDR3 contains 15 residues. The CDR3 is CASSLDGLAGRNQYF. The DNA for the CDR3 is TGTGCCAGCAGCTTAGATGGACTAGCGGGGCGTAACCAGTACTTC.

The chain links TRBV14 to TRBJ2-1; 12 bases align to TRBD2. Germline CDR1 is SGHDN and CDR2 is FVKESK. J lost 4 bases, V lost 7 bases, and 5 bases had no gene match. This CDR3 spans 15 amino acids. CDR3 sequence: CASNPLAGGYNEQFF. As DNA, the CDR3 is TGTGCCAGCAACCCACTAGCGGGGGGTTACAATGAGCAGTTCTTC.

CDR3 region: CASSWGQGPWGYTF. The DNA for the CDR3 is TGTGCCAGCAGCTGGGGACAGGGTCCTTGGGGCTACACCTTC. The chain is built from TRBV5-5 and TRBJ1-2; the match to TRBD1 covers 9 bases. The CDR3 is 14 residues long. Unmatched junction bases numbered 8, after V lost 3 bases and J lost 8 bases. Germline lookup yields CDR1 SGHKS and CDR2 YYEKEE (reference sequence). The full variable domain, rest sourced from reference TRBV5-5 and TRBJ1-2, is DAGVTQSPTHLIKTRGQQVTLRCSPISGHKSVSWYQQVLGQGPQFIFQYYEKEERGRGNFPDRFSARQFPNYSSELNVNALLLGDSALYLCASSWGQGPWGYTFGSGTRLTVV.

The genes are TRBV5-4 and TRBJ1-1; a possible D gene is TRBD1 (6 bases). Germline values: CDR1 SGHNT, CDR2 YYREEE (reference sequence). The CDR3 has 12 residues. Trimming stripped 4 bases from V and 7 bases from J, with 11 bases between. CDR3: CASSKTGSEAFF. CDR3 in DNA: TGTGCCAGCAGCAAGACAGGTAGTGAAGCTTTCTTT.

The V and J genes are TRBV7-2 and TRBJ2-7; the D gene is possibly TRBD1 (6 bases). With 4 bases removed from V and 2 bases from J, the gap between germline ends came to 12 bases. Germline CDR1 and CDR2: SGHTA and FQGNSA. The CDR3 loop spans 14 amino acids. The CDR3 region is CASSSTGTPYEQYF. As DNA, the CDR3 is TGTGCCAGCAGCTCTACAGGGACCCCCTACGAGCAGTACTTC.

The chain employs TRBV15 and TRBJ1-1; D is possibly TRBD1 (6 bases). CDR1 and CDR2 from the germline V gene are LNHNV and YYDKDF (reference sequence). The germline V and J ends were trimmed by 5 bases and 1 base, with 11 bases remaining between them. This CDR3 has 14 residues. In DNA form, the CDR3 reads TGTGCCACCAGCCTGATGGGACAGAACACTGAAGCTTTCTTT. This gives the protein CATSLMGQNTEAFF.